This TCR beta chain is drawn from a study of cytomegalovirus exposure and HLA in healthy donors. Per germline, CDR1 SGHAT and CDR2 FQNNGV. Trimming pared 5 bases from V and 6 bases from J, leaving 15 bases between. The CDR3 is 14 residues long. Assay used: immunoSEQ multiplex PCR; TCRdb lists only in-frame clones, some missing. The repertoire holds 150,000 to 170,000 clones, with roughly 84% as singletons. Findings and caveats of the study: Subsequent analysis of the roughly 120 validation repertoires found a tendency for first-cohort TCR clusters to co-occur. Cytomegalovirus association was assigned to about 150 TCR beta chains.

As for this clone: Its target is unknown.

The V and J genes are TRBV11-2 and TRBJ2-3; D might be TRBD1 (6 bases). This TCR was recovered from a human donor in good health. What was sequenced was PBMCs. CDR3 bases: TGTGCCAGCAGCGGAGGACAGAGTCCGGATACGCAGTATTTT. Amino acids: CASSGGQSPDTQYF.